These 5 T cell receptor beta chains originate from one sample sequenced in a study of Graves' ophthalmopathy and Graves' hyperthyroidism. TCR beta CDR3 regions were amplified from RNA transcripts. After a first-round RT-PCR with HTBI primers, a second-round multiplex PCR was run. TCRdb reanalysed the multiplex PCR reads using MiXCR and keeps one entry per CDR3 protein. The data show about 550,000 distinct CDR3 sequences, 39% seen once. The sample taken for sequencing was peripheral blood or thyroid tissue (not recorded which). These receptors all come from an adult man with Graves' hyperthyroidism.

V and J are TRBV2 and TRBJ1-5; D unresolved. Deletions cut 0 bases from V and 5 bases from J, with 8 bases between. This CDR3 has 14 residues. Germline values: CDR1 SNHLY, CDR2 FYNNEI. This CDR3 is CASSEAVQDQPQHF. CDR3 in DNA: TGTGCCAGCAGTGAAGCAGTGCAGGATCAGCCCCAGCATTTT.

On this clonotype: This could be a read error, since a much larger clone is one nucleotide away. This CDR3 is missing its conserved last phenylalanine or tryptophan, likely due to a read error. V usage is TRBV12-3 or TRBV12-4 and J usage is TRBJ2-5; 10 positions agree with TRBD1. The CDR3 consists of 17 residues. The ends lost 5 bases at V and 5 bases at J; junction bases unmatched: 14. The CDR3 DNA reads as TGTGCCAGCAGTCCCCGGGACAGGGGTACGAGACAGGAGACCCAGTACCTC. This translates into CASSPRDRGTRQETQYL.

The rearrangement joins TRBV20-1 to TRBJ1-1; 9 nucleotides align to TRBD1. V was clipped by 1 base and J by 5 bases; unmatched bases: 5. CDR3 length: 14 residues. Germline loops: CDR1 DFQATT, CDR2 SNEGSKA (reference sequence). The CDR3 bases are TGCAGTGCTAGAGGGGACAGGGAGGAAACTGAAGCTTTCTTT. The encoded protein is CSARGDREETEAFF.

V gene TRBV29-1 combines with J gene TRBJ1-2; the match to TRBD1 covers 10 bases. After removal of 3 bases from V and 8 bases from J, the junction contained 12 bases not matched to a gene. Germline V gene sequence: CDR1 SQVTM, CDR2 ANQGSEA. This CDR3 comprises 15 residues. The CDR3 sequence: CSVETYRQGAHGYTF. The CDR3 DNA is TGCAGCGTTGAGACCTACCGACAGGGGGCGCACGGCTACACCTTC.

This clonotype has at least ten counts. The V call is TRBV12-3 or TRBV12-4, the J call TRBJ2-5; 8 bases align to TRBD1. The CDR3 consists of 16 residues. With V trimmed by 5 bases and J by 1 base, 9 bases remained unmatched. The CDR3 DNA reads as TGTGCCAGCAGTCCTCGGACAGGGCGAGCCCAAGAGACCCAGTACTTC. Amino acids: CASSPRTGRAQETQYF.